A selection of T cell receptor beta chains follows, all from one sample in a study of identical twins. TCRdb reanalysed the 5' RACE reads using MiXCR and keeps one entry per CDR3 protein. The top ten clones hold about 0.25% of a sample with roughly 1.6 million distinct CDR3 sequences, around 33% of them seen once. Material: cord blood. The receptors were sampled from a newborn girl in good health. The CDR3 runs from the conserved cysteine through the conserved F or W. D genes are given only for firm matches. Clone size is shown for a subset of rows, as once, few, many or a class of expanded clone.

few,TRBJ2-4,17,TRBV27,TRBD2,TGTGCCAGCAGTTTATCTCTGACTAGCGGGAAACCGGATGAGCAGTACTTC,CASSLSLTSGKPDEQYF
few,TRBJ1-2,15,TRBV4-1,.,TGCGCCAGCAGCCAAGGGGACACTGCTAACTATGGCTACACCTTC,CASSQGDTANYGYTF
few,TRBJ1-2,17,TRBV5-1,TRBD1,TGCGCCAGCAGCTTGGGACAGGGTTTCAACCTCCCCTATGGCTACACCTTC,CASSLGQGFNLPYGYTF
few,TRBJ2-3,16,TRBV11-2,TRBD2,TGTGCCAGCAGCCCCCGGACTAGCGGGGACAGAGTCACGCAGTATTTT,CASSPRTSGDRVTQYF
.,TRBJ1-2,12,TRBV20-1,.,TGCAGTGCTAGAGATGGGGGGTCTGGCTACACCTTC,CSARDGGSGYTF
few,TRBJ2-1,13,TRBV24-1,TRBD2,TGTGCCACCGGGATTAGCGGGAGGAATGAGCAGTTCTTC,CATGISGRNEQFF
few,TRBJ2-4,21,TRBV5-1,TRBD2,TGCGCCAGCAGAGACGGTGGGTTCGGGACTAGCGGGAGGATAGCCAAAAACATTCAGTACTTC,CASRDGGFGTSGRIAKNIQYF
.,TRBJ2-3,16,TRBV9,TRBD2,TGTGCCAGCAGCGTAGACAGCGGGAGAAGCACAGATACGCAGTATTTT,CASSVDSGRSTDTQYF
many,TRBJ2-2,12,TRBV2,.,TGTGCCAGCAGCCCCGACACCGGGGAGCTGTTTTTT,CASSPDTGELFF
few,TRBJ1-1,13,TRBV20-1,.,TGCAGTGCTAGATACGCAGGCCCTTCTGAAGCTTTCTTT,CSARYAGPSEAFF
few,TRBJ2-7,14,TRBV3-1,.,TGTGCCAGCAGCCAAGACAGGGCCGCCTACGAGCAGTACTTC,CASSQDRAAYEQYF
few,TRBJ2-1,14,TRBV20-1,.,TGCAGTGCTTCCCGAGGAAGGGACTGGAATGAGCAGTTCTTC,CSASRGRDWNEQFF
.,TRBJ2-7,14,TRBV20-1,TRBD2,TGCAGTGCTCTAGCGGGGAGGGCCTCTGGTGAGCAGTACTTC,CSALAGRASGEQYF
few,TRBJ1-2,14,TRBV10-3,TRBD1,TGTGCCATCAGTGAGGGACAGGGGTCCTATGGCTACACCTTC,CAISEGQGSYGYTF
.,TRBJ1-6,16,TRBV20-1,TRBD1,TGCAGTGCTAGAGACCCTACAGGGGCAGGGAATTCACCCCTCCACTTT,CSARDPTGAGNSPLHF
.,TRBJ1-1,14,TRBV28,.,TGTGCCAGCAGTTTATCAGGGTGGGGCACTGAAGCTTTCTTT,CASSLSGWGTEAFF
.,TRBJ2-7,15,TRBV12-3/TRBV12-4,TRBD2,TGTGCCAGCAGTTTATTTGGCGGGAGGTCCTACGAGCAGTACTTC,CASSLFGGRSYEQYF
.,TRBJ2-7,16,TRBV5-5,.,TGTGCCAGCAGCTTGTTGTATGTAGACTTCTCCTACGAGCAGTACTTC,CASSLLYVDFSYEQYF
.,TRBJ2-5,20,TRBV4-1,TRBD2,TGCGCCAGCAGCCAAGTGGGACTAGCGGGGGGGGCGCAGTACCAAGAGACCCAGTACTTC,CASSQVGLAGGAQYQETQYF
.,TRBJ2-7,13,TRBV9,.,TGTGCCAGCAGCCGTAGGCGGGGCTACGAGCAGTACTTC,CASSRRRGYEQYF
.,TRBJ2-7,14,TRBV20-1,.,TGCAGCGCTCATGACTCTCCGAACTCCTACGAGCAGTACTTC,CSAHDSPNSYEQYF
.,TRBJ1-3,13,TRBV25-1,.,TGTGCCAGCCGACAGGTCTCTGGAAACACCATATATTTT,CASRQVSGNTIYF
.,TRBJ2-1,17,TRBV5-1,.,TGCGCCAGCCGTTTCAAGGGGGGGCCCAGCTCCTACAATGAGCAGTTCTTC,CASRFKGGPSSYNEQFF
few,TRBJ2-5,15,TRBV25-1,TRBD2,TGTGCCAGCAGTGAAGCGGGGGTTGGGCAAGAGACCCAGTACTTC,CASSEAGVGQETQYF
few,TRBJ2-7,13,TRBV9,.,TGTGCCAGCAGCGTAGAACCATTAAACGAGCAGTACTTC,CASSVEPLNEQYF
few,TRBJ2-3,18,TRBV12-3/TRBV12-4,TRBD2,TGTGCCAGCAGTTTAGTCCTCCGAATAGCGGGGCGTACAGATACGCAGTATTTT,CASSLVLRIAGRTDTQYF
.,TRBJ1-2,17,TRBV4-1,TRBD1,TGCGCCAGCAGCCAAGCCCCTCTAACTACAGGGGACTATGGCTACACCTTC,CASSQAPLTTGDYGYTF
few,TRBJ2-1,18,TRBV23-1,TRBD2,TGCGCCAGCCGTATCCCGGGACTAGCGGGAGCATTAGACAATGAGCAGTTCTTC,CASRIPGLAGALDNEQFF
few,TRBJ2-5,16,TRBV4-2,TRBD2,TGTGCCAGCAGCCAAGATCTAGCGGGAGATAGGGAGACCCAGTACTTC,CASSQDLAGDRETQYF
few,TRBJ1-2,15,TRBV3-1,.,TGTGCCAGCAGCCAAGATGGGGTGATAGGCTATGGCTACACCTTC,CASSQDGVIGYGYTF
few,TRBJ2-3,14,TRBV20-1,TRBD2,TGCAGTGCTAGTCCAGCGGGGGGAACAGATACGCAGTATTTT,CSASPAGGTDTQYF
few,TRBJ2-3,14,TRBV6-2/TRBV6-3,TRBD2,TGTGCCAGCAGACCCAGCGGGAGTCGAGATACGCAGTATTTT,CASRPSGSRDTQYF
.,TRBJ2-7,16,TRBV27,TRBD2,TGTGCCAGCAGTTTCCCGACTAGCGATCGGGACTACGAGCAGTACTTC,CASSFPTSDRDYEQYF
.,TRBJ2-1,18,TRBV13,TRBD2,TGTGCCAGCAGCTCCAAGGTAGCGGGAGCCGTCCTCTACAATGAGCAGTTCTTC,CASSSKVAGAVLYNEQFF
.,TRBJ2-1,15,TRBV5-1,TRBD2,TGCGCCAGGAGCTTGGGCCCGGGACTAACGAATGAGCAGTTCTTC,CARSLGPGLTNEQFF
few,TRBJ2-3,14,TRBV20-1,TRBD2,TGCAGTGCTTGGACTAGCGTAGGCACAGATACGCAGTATTTT,CSAWTSVGTDTQYF
.,TRBJ2-3,16,TRBV20-1,TRBD2,TGCAGTGCTGTGGAAGGACTAGCGGGGGGTGCGGATACGCAGTATTTT,CSAVEGLAGGADTQYF
.,TRBJ2-1,17,TRBV9,.,TGTGCCAGCAGCCCAAAGAGAACGGGAGTAGGACACAATGAGCAGTTCTTC,CASSPKRTGVGHNEQFF
few,TRBJ1-5,17,TRBV12-3/TRBV12-4,TRBD1,TGTGCCAGCAGTTTAGGGGGGTCGACAGGGCGCAATCAGCCCCAGCATTTT,CASSLGGSTGRNQPQHF
.,TRBJ2-2,17,TRBV28,.,TGTGCCAGCAGTTTAGGACTATCCGCGGCGAACACCGGGGAGCTGTTTTTT,CASSLGLSAANTGELFF
.,TRBJ2-1,16,TRBV25-1,.,TGTGCCAGCAGTGATCTCGGGGGAGAGATCTACAATGAGCAGTTCTTC,CASSDLGGEIYNEQFF
.,TRBJ2-3,17,TRBV5-1,.,TGCGCCAGCAGCTTGGCTCCGACAGCCCCCAGCACAGATACGCAGTATTTT,CASSLAPTAPSTDTQYF
.,TRBJ2-7,13,TRBV20-1,TRBD2,TGCAGTGCCCTAGCGGGCCAAACCTACGAGCAGTACTTC,CSALAGQTYEQYF